One sample yielded the 26 T cell receptor beta chains listed below, sequenced in a study of blood T cell repertoires in COVID-19. Measured with immunoSEQ multiplex PCR; TCRdb has only the in-frame clones, and not every one. The sample gives over 50,000 clones, more than 70% of which show up once; around 6.1% is in the top ten. What was sequenced was peripheral blood. The receptors stem from a man aged 60 to 69 with acute or convalescent COVID-19.

The genes are TRBV19 and TRBJ1-1; TRBD1 matches at 7 bases. The germline V gene has CDR1 LNHDA and CDR2 SQIVND (reference sequence). J gave up 4 bases and V 4 bases, and 6 bases lay outside the gene matches. There are 14 residues in the CDR3. DNA of the CDR3: TGTGCCAGTAGTACCCCCGACAGGGTCACTGAAGCTTTCTTT. Translated, it gives CASSTPDRVTEAFF.

The chain's CDR3 is CASGDRLVETQYF. The CDR3 DNA sequence: TGTGCCAGCGGAGACAGGTTGGTGGAGACCCAGTACTTC. The chain employs TRBV9 and TRBJ2-5, with a possible D match to TRBD1 (6 bases). The germline V gene has CDR1 SGDLS and CDR2 YYNGEE. Trimming left V 7 bases short and J 5 bases short, with 15 bases between. The CDR3 totals 13 residues.

The chain is built from TRBV12-3 or TRBV12-4 and TRBJ2-5; D gene unclear. This CDR3 has 13 residues. V lost 3 bases to trimming and J lost 1 base, with 6 bases between them. The CDR3 DNA is TGTGCCAGCAGTTTTAACGGCCAAGAGACCCAGTACTTC. Translating gives CASSFNGQETQYF.

The chain joins TRBV21-1 to TRBJ1-5; the D call of TRBD1 is as the table states it, not checked on the DNA. TRBV21-1 is deemed a pseudogene. The CDR3 length is 15 residues. Here the CDR3 reads CASSSRAGGDQPQHF. In DNA, the CDR3 is TGTGCCAGCAGCAGCAGGGCAGGGGGCGATCAGCCCCAGCATTTT.

The chain uses TRBV10-3 and TRBJ1-1; 7 bases match TRBD1. There are 14 residues in the CDR3. Germline CDR1 and CDR2: ENHRY and SYGVKD. V shed 2 bases and J 6 bases; nucleotides not matched to a gene: 6. The CDR3 DNA reads as TGTGCCATCAGTGAGGGACAGGCGTCCCCTGAAGCTTTCTTT. Its translation: CAISEGQASPEAFF.

This clone has just a few counts. The chain links TRBV24-1 to TRBJ2-1, with 9 bases lining up with TRBD1. The length of the CDR3 is 17 residues. In germline, CDR1 is KGHDR, CDR2 SFDVKD. V shed 6 bases and J 4 bases; nucleotides not matched to a gene: 12. In nucleotides, the CDR3 is TGTGCCACCAGTCTGAGGCCGGGACAGGGCGTATACAATGAGCAGTTCTTC. Translation gives CATSLRPGQGVYNEQFF.

This chain connects TRBV30 to TRBJ2-7; 16 bases map to TRBD2. The CDR3 contains 16 residues. Looked up from germline, CDR1 is GTSNPN and CDR2 is SVGIG (reference sequence). After removal of 1 base from V and 2 bases from J, the junction contained 2 bases not matched to a gene. The CDR3 is CAWSDGTSGGAYEQYF. Written as DNA, the CDR3 is TGTGCCTGGAGTGACGGGACTAGCGGGGGGGCCTACGAGCAGTACTTC.

V and J are TRBV10-3 and TRBJ1-1, with a tentative D call TRBD1 (6 bases). Trimming took off 7 bases at V and 2 bases at J, with 11 bases between the two ends. CDR3 size: 13 residues. CDR1 and CDR2 (germline): ENHRY, SYGVKD. The CDR3 DNA follows: TGTGCCATCACCCCAGGGGAAAACACTGAAGCTTTCTTT. Residues: CAITPGENTEAFF.

CDR3 sequence: CASSLTGLFYEQYF. The DNA for the CDR3 is TGTGCCAGCAGCTTGACGGGACTATTCTACGAGCAGTACTTC. The gene calls are TRBV5-8 and TRBJ2-7, with 7 bases fitting TRBD2. With V trimmed by 1 base and J by 3 bases, 4 bases remained unmatched. Looked up from germline, CDR1 is SGHTS and CDR2 is YDEGEE. The CDR3 is 14 amino acids.

V gene TRBV10-1 combines with J gene TRBJ2-3; 9 positions match TRBD2. The J segment lost 8 bases and the V segment lost 3 bases, leaving 6 bases of the junction unmatched. CDR3 length equals 14 residues. The germline V gene has CDR1 WNHNN and CDR2 SYGVQD (reference sequence). The CDR3 nucleotides read TGCGCCAGCAGTGACCCTGTAGCGGGGGCTACGCAGTATTTT. It codes for CASSDPVAGATQYF.

The chain uses TRBV27 and TRBJ1-4; no firm D call. The CDR3 length is 15 residues. Trimming pared 6 bases from V and 4 bases from J, leaving 15 bases between. Germline loops: CDR1 MNHEY, CDR2 SMNVEV (reference sequence). The CDR3 is CASRKEVGNNEKLFF. CDR3 nucleotide sequence: TGTGCCAGCAGGAAGGAGGTCGGTAATAATGAAAAACTGTTTTTT.

The rearrangement joins TRBV9 to TRBJ1-1, with 12 bases aligning to TRBD1. CDR3 length equals 16 residues. Germline assignment: CDR1 SGDLS and CDR2 YYNGEE. The ends lost 0 bases at V and 3 bases at J; junction bases unmatched: 3. This chain's CDR3 is CASSVGGQGAYTEAFF. The CDR3 nucleotides are TGTGCCAGCAGCGTAGGGGGACAGGGGGCCTACACTGAAGCTTTCTTT.

This clone was seen a handful of times. The chain employs TRBV10-3 and TRBJ1-6; TRBD1 might be the D (6 bases). The CDR3 is made up of 14 amino acids. Trimming stripped 3 bases from V and 7 bases from J, with 10 bases between. Per germline, CDR1 ENHRY and CDR2 SYGVKD. The CDR3 coding sequence is TGTGCCATCAGTGACTGGCAGGGGAATTCACCCCTCCACTTT. Protein: CAISDWQGNSPLHF.

In this sample, this clone turned up once. This chain links TRBV5-6 with TRBJ1-6; the D is unclear. This CDR3 region has 12 residues. The germline V gene encodes CDR1 SGHDT and CDR2 YYEEEE. V was trimmed by 4 bases and J by 11 bases, leaving 10 bases between them. The CDR3 coding sequence is TGTGCCAGCAGCCGACTGGATCCACCCCTCCACTTT. It specifies CASSRLDPPLHF.

The J gene is TRBJ1-1, the V gene TRBV9; D uncertain. With 3 bases removed from V and 3 bases from J, the gap between germline ends came to 6 bases. This CDR3 is built from 12 residues. Germline CDR1 and CDR2: SGDLS and YYNGEE. The CDR3 loop reads CASSASDTEAFF. The CDR3 region has the DNA TGTGCCAGCAGCGCCAGTGACACTGAAGCTTTCTTT. The entire variable domain, with the rest obtained from reference TRBV9 and TRBJ1-1, is as follows: DSGVTQTPKHLITATGQRVTLRCSPRSGDLSVYWYQQSLDQGLQFLIQYYNGEERAKGNILERFSAQQFPDLHSELNLSSLELGDSALYFCASSASDTEAFFGQGTRLTVV.

About this clone itself: The sample has other DNA sequences that encode this CDR3 too. This chain joins TRBV7-2 and TRBJ2-5; 7 bases are shared with TRBD2. Germline V gives CDR1 SGHTA, CDR2 FQGNSA. The CDR3 has 13 residues. V was pared by 5 bases and J by 5 bases, with 5 bases of the junction left unmatched. The CDR3 reads CASSGSGVETQYF. CDR3 coding DNA: TGTGCCAGCAGCGGCAGCGGGGTGGAGACCCAGTACTTC.

The CDR3: CATSKSRTSNEKLFF. The DNA for the CDR3 is TGTGCCACCAGCAAAAGTAGAACCTCTAATGAAAAACTGTTTTTT. The chain links TRBV15 to TRBJ1-4, with unresolved D. CDR1 is LNHNV, CDR2 YYDKDF, per germline (reference sequence). There are 15 residues in the CDR3. Trimming removed 4 bases at V and 3 bases at J, with 12 bases between.

J is TRBJ1-2 and V is TRBV19, with 7 bases identical to TRBD1. The CDR3 has 17 residues. The germline CDR1 and CDR2 sequences are LNHDA and SQIVND (reference sequence). With 6 bases clipped from V and 1 base from J, the junction kept 14 bases outside the gene matches. The CDR3 DNA reads TGTGCCAGTAGCGCCGAGGAGGGGGCGCGAGGTAACTATGGCTACACCTTC. The encoded protein is CASSAEEGARGNYGYTF. Based on the CDR3 plus reference TRBV19 and TRBJ1-2, the full variable domain is DGGITQSPKYLFRKEGQNVTLSCEQNLNHDAMYWYRQDPGQGLRLIYYSQIVNDFQKGDIAEGYSVSREKKESFPLTVTSAQKNPTAFYLCASSAEEGARGNYGYTFGSGTRLTVV.

The CDR3 region has the DNA TGCAGCGTCTCCCCCCAGGGTGGCGCAACGGGGACCCAGTACTTC. Translated: CSVSPQGGATGTQYF. This chain links TRBV29-1 with TRBJ2-5; weak D call: TRBD1 (5 bases). CDR1 SQVTM and CDR2 ANQGSEA come from the germline V gene. V shed 6 bases and J shed 7 bases, with 24 bases lying between them. The CDR3 spans 15 residues.

Only one count was recorded for this clone. This rearrangement joins TRBV7-2 to TRBJ2-3; 10 bases map to TRBD2. The V and J ends lost 5 bases and 5 bases, in that order; junction bases with no gene match: 7. The CDR3 totals 15 residues. The V gene's germline CDR1 is SGHTA and CDR2 FQGNSA. Here the CDR3 reads CASSPTSGSGDTQYF. CDR3 coding DNA: TGTGCCAGCAGCCCGACTAGCGGGTCGGGAGATACGCAGTATTTT. Based on the CDR3 plus reference TRBV7-2 and TRBJ2-3, the full variable domain is GAGVSQSPSNKVTEKGKDVELRCDPISGHTALYWYRQSLGQGLEFLIYFQGNSAPDKSGLPSDRFSAERTGGSVSTLTIQRTQQEDSAVYLCASSPTSGSGDTQYFGPGTRLTVL.

The chain is built from TRBV10-2 and TRBJ2-3; tentative D call: TRBD2 (6 bases). CDR1 and CDR2 (germline): WSHSY, SAAADI. This CDR3 contains 17 residues. Trimming shortened V by 0 bases and J by 3 bases, and 16 bases separated the two germline ends. Written as DNA, the CDR3 is TGCGCCAGCAGTGAGTCAACTCGCGCGGGGAGGACAGATACGCAGTATTTT. Protein product: CASSESTRAGRTDTQYF.

The chain uses TRBV7-2 and TRBJ2-5; the match to TRBD2 covers 8 bases. The CDR3 consists of 15 residues. The ends lost 0 bases at V and 2 bases at J; junction bases unmatched: 2. Germline CDR1 reads SGHTA; CDR2 reads FQGNSA. The CDR3: CASSLAGGGQETQYF. CDR3 coding DNA: TGTGCCAGCAGCTTAGCGGGCGGGGGGCAAGAGACCCAGTACTTC.

The V gene is TRBV9, the J gene TRBJ2-7; 8 nucleotides agree with TRBD2. The junction had 7 bases not matched to a gene; V was cut back by 4 bases and J by 4 bases. From germline, CDR1 is SGDLS and CDR2 YYNGEE. CDR3 length: 14 amino acids. CDR3 sequence reads: CASSKGLVAYEQYF. CDR3 in DNA: TGTGCCAGCAGCAAGGGACTAGTGGCGTACGAGCAGTACTTC.

This rearrangement joins TRBV19 to TRBJ2-2, with D possibly being TRBD2 (5 bases). Germline V gives CDR1 LNHDA, CDR2 SQIVND (reference sequence). Trimming shortened V by 3 bases and J by 6 bases, and 5 bases separated the two germline ends. CDR3 length: 12 amino acids. CDR3: CASSMRAGELFF. The CDR3 coding sequence is TGTGCCAGTAGTATGAGGGCCGGGGAGCTGTTTTTT.

J is TRBJ1-3 and V is TRBV3-1 (or the pseudogene TRBV3-2); D unclear. The CDR3 runs to 15 residues. V was cut by 0 bases and J by 0 bases, with 6 bases left in between. Per the germline V gene, CDR1 is LGHDT and CDR2 is YNNKEL (reference sequence). The CDR3 is CASSQEEISGNTIYF. For the CDR3, the DNA is TGTGCCAGCAGCCAAGAAGAGATCTCTGGAAACACCATATATTTT.

The V call is TRBV10-3, the J call TRBJ1-4; D unclear. The length of the CDR3 is 14 residues. Trimming pared 2 bases from V and 10 bases from J, leaving 14 bases between. Looked up from germline, CDR1 is ENHRY and CDR2 is SYGVKD. The CDR3 loop is CAISELRGAAKLFF. The CDR3 DNA is TGTGCCATCAGTGAGCTTCGGGGTGCGGCAAAACTGTTTTTT.